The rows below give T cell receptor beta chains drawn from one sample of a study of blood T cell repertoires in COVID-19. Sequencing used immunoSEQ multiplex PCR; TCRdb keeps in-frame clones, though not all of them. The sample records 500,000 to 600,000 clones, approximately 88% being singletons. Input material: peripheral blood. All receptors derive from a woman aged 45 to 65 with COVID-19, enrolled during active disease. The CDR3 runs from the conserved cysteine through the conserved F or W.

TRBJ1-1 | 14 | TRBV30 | CAWSKGQMNTEAFF
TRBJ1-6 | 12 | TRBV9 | CASSPSGEYLHF
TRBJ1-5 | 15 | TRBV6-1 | CASSEWESLNQPQHF
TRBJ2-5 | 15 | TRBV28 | CASSSHVGDRETQYF
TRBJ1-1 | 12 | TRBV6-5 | CASRSGGTEAFF
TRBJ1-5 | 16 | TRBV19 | CASSTRSSGINQPQHF
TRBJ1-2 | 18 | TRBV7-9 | CASSRLPGQGAPNYGYTF
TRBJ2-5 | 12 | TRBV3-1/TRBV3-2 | CASSQAQETQYF
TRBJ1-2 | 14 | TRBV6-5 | CASSRPGQGPGYTF
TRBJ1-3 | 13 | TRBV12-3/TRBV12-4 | CASSEPGGNTIYF
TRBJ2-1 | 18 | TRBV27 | CASSSQTLGGGAYNEQFF
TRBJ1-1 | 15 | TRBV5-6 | CASSSLGGQVTEAFF
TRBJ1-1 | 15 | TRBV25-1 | CASSVLGQGIPEAFF
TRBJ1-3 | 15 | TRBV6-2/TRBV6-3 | CASSYVRNSGNTIYF
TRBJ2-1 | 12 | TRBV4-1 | CASSQGGYEQFF
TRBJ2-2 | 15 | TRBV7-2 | CASSRAPGNTGELFF
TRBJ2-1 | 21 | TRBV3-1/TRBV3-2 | CASSQRRLAGGLESTYNEQFF
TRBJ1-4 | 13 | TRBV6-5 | CASSPVGGEKLFF
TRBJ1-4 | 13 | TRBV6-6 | CASSYLAVEKLFF
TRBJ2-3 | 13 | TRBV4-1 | CASSQQGGDTQYF
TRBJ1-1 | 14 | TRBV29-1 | CSVGPVDGDTEAFF
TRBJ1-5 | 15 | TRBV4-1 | CASSPGTYYNQPQHF
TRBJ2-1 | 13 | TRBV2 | CASSAQGYNEQFF
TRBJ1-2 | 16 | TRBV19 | CASSIWVTGLNYGYTF
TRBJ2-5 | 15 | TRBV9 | CASSAWGQGYETQYF
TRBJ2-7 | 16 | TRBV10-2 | CASRDHLAGAPREQYF